These T cell receptor beta chains were read from a single sample in a study of post-analysis software for immune sequencing data. TCRdb redid the calling of the PCR reads with MiXCR, one entry per CDR3 protein. The sample shows a few hundred thousand distinct CDR3 sequences, approximately 33% of them seen only once. The sample comprised blood. Receptors originate from a girl between 5 and 17 years old with multiple sclerosis. The CDR3 runs from the conserved cysteine through the conserved F or W. D genes are given only for firm matches. Some rows mark clone size as missing; the rest say once, few, many or name a class of expanded clone.

J	size	D	V	CDR3	DNA
TRBJ2-5	NA	NA	TRBV7-9	CASSLRGQRVETQYF	TGTGCCAGCAGCTTACGCGGGCAGCGGGTAGAGACCCAGTACTTC
TRBJ2-3	NA	TRBD2	TRBV20-1	CSVLAGGGTDTQYF	TGCAGTGTCCTAGCGGGGGGAGGCACAGATACGCAGTATTTT
TRBJ2-7	NA	NA	TRBV7-8	CASSAQSQDPYEQYF	TGTGCCAGCAGCGCCCAGTCACAGGATCCCTACGAGCAGTACTTC
TRBJ2-3	NA	TRBD2	TRBV29-1	CSSRLAGRTDTQYF	TGCAGCTCTCGACTAGCGGGGCGCACAGATACGCAGTATTTT
TRBJ1-2	NA	TRBD1	TRBV5-1	CASSTTGTGNSYGHTF	TGCGCCAGCAGCACCACCGGGACAGGGAACAGCTATGGCCACACCTTC
TRBJ1-2	few	TRBD1	TRBV11-2	CASSSTRQGGDGYTF	TGTGCCAGCAGCTCCACCCGACAGGGGGGAGATGGCTACACCTTC
TRBJ2-7	NA	NA	TRBV24-1	CATSRPSYEQYF	TGTGCCACCAGCAGGCCCTCCTACGAGCAGTACTTC
TRBJ2-3	NA	TRBD2	TRBV5-4	CASSLGRAPSTDTQYF	TGTGCCAGCAGCCTGGGGAGGGCCCCTAGCACAGATACGCAGTATTTT
TRBJ1-2	NA	NA	TRBV5-1	CASGQRGSNYGYTF	TGCGCCAGCGGCCAGCGGGGGTCAAACTATGGCTACACCTTC
TRBJ2-7	NA	TRBD1	TRBV12-3/TRBV12-4	CASSNFRTGSYEQYF	TGTGCCAGCAGTAATTTCAGGACAGGCTCCTACGAGCAGTACTTC
TRBJ2-5	few	NA	TRBV7-2	CASSLELSARVAQYF	TGTGCCAGCAGCTTAGAACTGTCGGCTCGGGTGGCCCAGTACTTC
TRBJ1-1	NA	NA	TRBV12-3/TRBV12-4	CASSSRGPMNTEAFF	TGTGCCAGCAGTTCTAGGGGTCCCATGAACACTGAAGCTTTCTTT
TRBJ2-7	NA	NA	TRBV6-2/TRBV6-3	CASRSRGEQYF	TGTGCCAGCAGGTCGCGAGGCGAGCAGTACTTC
TRBJ2-6	few	NA	TRBV7-2	CASSFLGGLAGSGANVLTF	TGTGCCAGCAGCTTCCTCGGGGGTCTAGCAGGCTCTGGGGCCAACGTCCTGACTTTC
TRBJ2-3	few	NA	TRBV4-1	CATHRLPGAVKDTQYF	TGCGCCACCCACCGGCTTCCGGGGGCGGTCAAAGATACGCAGTATTTT
TRBJ1-5	NA	NA	TRBV3-1	CASSQNPRNQPQHF	TGTGCCAGCAGCCAAAATCCCCGCAATCAGCCCCAGCATTTT
TRBJ2-1	NA	NA	TRBV7-2	CTSSLEKATYNEQFF	TGTACCAGCAGCTTAGAAAAGGCAACCTACAATGAGCAGTTCTTC
TRBJ2-3	few	TRBD2	TRBV2	CASIGLADTDTQYF	TGTGCCAGCATTGGACTAGCGGACACAGATACGCAGTATTTT
TRBJ2-1	NA	TRBD2	TRBV20-1	CSAIAGGPYNEQFF	TGCAGTGCCATAGCGGGGGGGCCATACAATGAGCAGTTCTTC
TRBJ2-7	NA	NA	TRBV12-3/TRBV12-4	CASSLFAVRSAYEQYF	TGTGCCAGCAGTTTATTCGCAGTCCGATCAGCCTACGAGCAGTACTTC
TRBJ2-1	NA	NA	TRBV20-1	CSAQGGLPGNEQFF	TGCAGTGCCCAGGGGGGACTACCTGGGAATGAGCAGTTCTTC
TRBJ2-7	few	NA	TRBV7-8	CASSLARVAHKNEQYF	TGTGCCAGCAGCTTAGCCCGGGTAGCGCATAAGAACGAGCAGTACTTC
TRBJ2-1	few	TRBD2	TRBV29-1	CSVGRTSPNEQFF	TGCAGCGTTGGTAGGACTAGCCCCAATGAGCAGTTCTTC
TRBJ2-3	few	NA	TRBV7-2	CASSLETTWGDTQYF	TGTGCCAGCAGCTTAGAGACGACATGGGGAGATACGCAGTATTTT
TRBJ1-1	NA	TRBD1	TRBV9	CASSASERGPNTEAFF	TGTGCCAGCAGCGCATCGGAAAGGGGGCCGAACACTGAAGCTTTCTTT
TRBJ1-2	NA	NA	TRBV5-1	CASSLVGVEGYTF	TGCGCCAGCAGCTTGGTGGGGGTGGAAGGCTACACCTTC
TRBJ2-1	NA	TRBD2	TRBV6-5	CASTRLAGLNNEQFF	TGTGCCAGCACCCGACTAGCGGGGCTCAACAATGAGCAGTTCTTC
TRBJ2-3	NA	NA	TRBV12-3/TRBV12-4	CASSFSGGGTDTQYF	TGTGCCAGCAGTTTTTCGGGTGGAGGCACAGATACGCAGTATTTT
TRBJ2-2	once	TRBD2	TRBV5-5	CASILGLAGVNTGELFF	TGTGCCAGCATCCTAGGACTAGCGGGGGTGAACACCGGGGAGCTGTTTTTT
TRBJ2-3	few	TRBD1	TRBV5-1	CASSPWTGGKDTQYF	TGCGCCAGCAGCCCGTGGACAGGGGGGAAGGATACGCAGTATTTT
TRBJ2-7	NA	NA	TRBV7-2	CASGLAGQGYEQYF	TGTGCCAGCGGCTTAGCGGGACAGGGATACGAGCAGTACTTC
TRBJ2-7	few	TRBD2	TRBV12-3/TRBV12-4	CASRGGGNEQYF	TGTGCCAGCAGGGGCGGGGGAAACGAGCAGTACTTC
TRBJ2-3	NA	NA	TRBV30	CAWSETGRVDTQYF	TGTGCCTGGAGTGAAACGGGTCGGGTAGATACGCAGTATTTT